This TCR beta chain was identified during a study of blood T cell repertoires in COVID-19. Turning to the study itself: Sites in the United States, Italy and Spain provided acute and convalescent COVID-19 samples. T cells, B-cell-depleted T cells, or PBMCs supplied cDNA or gDNA.

The CDR3 has 15 amino acids. The junction had 9 bases not matched to a gene; V was cut back by 3 bases and J by 6 bases. Germline assignment: CDR1 SNHLY and CDR2 FYNNEI. Only in-frame clones appear in the TCRdb table, and some are missing; sequencing was by immunoSEQ multiplex PCR. The repertoire holds almost 65,000 clones, with more than 75% as singletons. Clinical history reported by participants formed the basis on which cohorts were assigned. This receptor was obtained from a woman aged 40 to 50 who had recovered from COVID-19. The rearrangement links TRBV2 to TRBJ2-5; TRBD2 matches at 8 bases. Specimen: PBMCs or T cells enriched from blood (not recorded which). For the CDR3, the DNA is TGTGCCAGCAGTGAGCTAGCGGGTAGTCGGAAGACCCAGTACTTC. This gives the protein CASSELAGSRKTQYF.